The present T cell receptor (beta chain) was sequenced within a study of response to subunit inactivated influenza vaccine. This clonotype was seen at least ten times. Its antigen is undetermined. TCRdb analysed the RT-PCR reads with MiXCR anew, one entry per CDR3 protein. The sample includes 600,000 to 850,000 distinct CDR3 sequences, 14% seen only once; the top ten take less than 8.5%. The ends were cut back, 8 bases at V and 0 bases at J, with 8 bases in the middle. This CDR3 comprises 14 residues. Findings of the study overall: That few new T cells are recruited by each seasonal influenza vaccination was the authors' suggestion.

This sample comprised PBMCs from blood, obtained around 15 days before vaccination. This sequence was found in a man in his fifties or sixties who received an inactivated influenza vaccine. This sequence joins TRBV12-3 or TRBV12-4 and TRBJ2-6, with D uncertain. This chain's CDR3 is CASSRTSGANVLTF. Written as DNA, the CDR3 is TGTGCCAGCTCTCGGACCTCTGGGGCCAACGTCCTGACTTTC.